The 32 T cell receptor beta chains below were found in one sample sequenced in a study of T cell responses to AZD1222 COVID-19 vaccine. Here immunoSEQ multiplex PCR was the method, and the copy in TCRdb shows in-frame clones only, minus some. The table has 170,000 or so clones, just over 85% seen once. Specimen: peripheral blood, collected 28 days after the second AZD1222 dose. These receptors were collected from an adult who received the AZD1222 COVID-19 vaccine.

The chain recombines TRBV6-1 with TRBJ2-7, with D unresolved. The length of the CDR3 is 16 residues. The V end was cut by 2 bases, the J end by 0 bases, with 14 bases between. Germline assignment: CDR1 MNHNS and CDR2 SASEGT. In DNA form, the CDR3 reads TGTGCCAGCAGTGAAACGCATACAGTTACCTCCTACGAGCAGTACTTC. Translation gives CASSETHTVTSYEQYF.

The chain combines TRBV28 with TRBJ2-1; 7 bases align to TRBD2. Germline CDR1 and CDR2: MDHEN and SYDVKM. J gave up 5 bases and V 5 bases, and 12 bases lay outside the gene matches. CDR3 length: 16 amino acids. The CDR3 sequence is CASSSAGGSGDNEQFF. CDR3 DNA sequence: TGTGCCAGCAGTAGCGCCGGGGGGTCTGGGGACAATGAGCAGTTCTTC.

The V gene is TRBV9, the J gene TRBJ1-1, with D unclear. The germline CDR1 and CDR2 sequences are SGDLS and YYNGEE. The CDR3 is 15 amino acids. Trimming took 0 bases from V and 3 from J, leaving 12 bases between them. The CDR3 nucleotides read TGTGCCAGCAGCGTAGGGATAGGGTCGGACACTGAAGCTTTCTTT. Translated: CASSVGIGSDTEAFF. Drawing the rest from reference TRBV9 and TRBJ1-1, the complete variable domain is DSGVTQTPKHLITATGQRVTLRCSPRSGDLSVYWYQQSLDQGLQFLIQYYNGEERAKGNILERFSAQQFPDLHSELNLSSLELGDSALYFCASSVGIGSDTEAFFGQGTRLTVV.

This clone occurred many times. The chain uses TRBV25-1 and TRBJ1-5, with 9 nucleotides matching TRBD1. Germline V gene data show CDR1 as MGHDK and CDR2 as SYGVNS. The V and J ends lost 2 bases and 6 bases, in that order; junction bases with no gene match: 2. The CDR3 covers 14 residues. The CDR3: CASSETGGTQPQHF. CDR3 DNA: TGTGCCAGCAGTGAAACAGGGGGCACTCAGCCCCAGCATTTT.

The chain combines TRBV18 with TRBJ2-3; perhaps TRBD1 as D (6 bases). Between the trimmed V and J ends, which lost 2 bases and 3 bases, there was a span of 12 bases. Germline CDR1 KGHSH, CDR2 LQKENI. This CDR3 contains 15 residues. The CDR3 protein is CASSPVRGVTDTQYF. The CDR3 region has the DNA TGTGCCAGCTCACCAGTCAGGGGCGTAACAGATACGCAGTATTTT.

This chain joins TRBV19 and TRBJ1-2; 8 nucleotides align to TRBD1. The V gene's germline CDR1 is LNHDA and CDR2 SQIVND (reference sequence). J lost 6 bases, V lost 2 bases, and 8 bases had no gene match. This CDR3 is built from 15 residues. CDR3: CASSIWGQALDGYTF. DNA for the CDR3: TGTGCCAGTAGTATATGGGGACAGGCACTAGATGGCTACACCTTC.

The chain has TRBV6-5 and TRBJ1-2; 7 bases align to TRBD1. The V gene's germline CDR1 is MNHEY and CDR2 SVGAGI. V dropped 6 bases and J dropped 5; count of bases not matched to a gene: 9. CDR3 length: 14 amino acids. CDR3 nucleotides: TGTGCCAGCAGGAGTGCAGGGGGAGAATATGGCTACACCTTC. Residues: CASRSAGGEYGYTF.

V and J are TRBV25-1 and TRBJ2-3; TRBD1 aligns across 9 bases. The length of the CDR3 is 13 residues. Trimming at V came to 11 bases and at J to 2 bases, leaving 5 bases not matched to a gene. Germline V CDR1 and CDR2: MGHDK, SYGVNS. The CDR3, as DNA: TGTGCCGGCGGGGACAGGGTCACAGATACGCAGTATTTT. Translated: CAGGDRVTDTQYF.

This clone is a singleton in its sample. This sequence joins TRBV27 and TRBJ2-7; D gene uncertain. V was shortened by 9 bases and J by 5 bases, with 11 bases between the two germline ends. This CDR3 is built from 11 residues. Germline loops: CDR1 MNHEY, CDR2 SMNVEV (reference sequence). CDR3 bases: TGTGCCAGTGGGTTGATGAACGAGCAGTACTTC. Protein product: CASGLMNEQYF.

The chain joins TRBV5-6 to TRBJ2-3; D could derive from TRBD1 or TRBD2 (5 bases each). The V and J ends lost 0 bases and 6 bases respectively, with 11 bases between them. The CDR3 spans 14 residues. Germline lookup yields CDR1 SGHDT and CDR2 YYEEEE. The chain's CDR3 is CASSLVGVLDTQYF. The CDR3 coding sequence is TGTGCCAGCAGCTTGGTGGGGGTCCTCGATACGCAGTATTTT.

This clone appeared once. The chain joins TRBV5-6 to TRBJ1-5; D not resolved. Trimming took off 2 bases at V and 3 bases at J, with 12 bases between the two ends. CDR1 SGHDT and CDR2 YYEEEE come from the germline V gene. The CDR3 loop spans 15 amino acids. In DNA, the CDR3 is TGTGCCAGCAGCTTCTGGCAGGCGGACAATCAGCCCCAGCATTTT. Encoded protein: CASSFWQADNQPQHF.

As to this clone: Other nucleotide sequences from this sample produce the same CDR3. V and J are TRBV6-5 and TRBJ1-6, with TRBD1 matching over 8 bases. Germline V lookup: CDR1 MNHEY, CDR2 SVGAGI. Losses at the gene ends were 6 bases for V and 10 bases for J; bases not matched to a gene: 8. The CDR3 loop spans 14 amino acids. CDR3 nucleotides: TGTGCCAGCAGCTCCGGACAGGGAGGATCACCCCTCCACTTT. Protein: CASSSGQGGSPLHF.

Worth noting for this clone: An end of the junction differs from the germline gene, which may be a read error. The chain couples TRBV19 to TRBJ1-6, with a weak D call TRBD1 (5 bases). The germline gives CDR1 LNHDA, CDR2 SQIVND (reference sequence). This CDR3 comprises 13 residues. CDR3 sequence reads: CASSLDRDSPLHF. The CDR3 coding sequence is TGTGCCAGTAGTTTAGACAGAGATTCACCCCTCCACTTT.

The chain joins TRBV12-3 or TRBV12-4 to TRBJ2-7; possibly TRBD1 for D (6 bases). This CDR3 has 12 residues. Trimming removed 6 bases at V and 4 bases at J, with 10 bases between. The CDR3 DNA sequence: TGTGCCAGCAGCAACAGGGAGTACGAGCAGTACTTC. The encoded protein is CASSNREYEQYF.

This chain connects TRBV5-8 to TRBJ2-2; 10 bases fit TRBD1. V trimming: 0 bases; J trimming: 4 bases; junction bases outside the gene matches: 15. Germline CDR1 reads SGHTS; CDR2 reads YDEGEE. The length of the CDR3 is 20 residues. The CDR3 sequence: CASSLARFKGQGTPTGELFF. Written as DNA, the CDR3 is TGTGCCAGCAGCTTGGCCCGATTCAAGGGACAGGGGACACCCACCGGGGAGCTGTTTTTT.

The rearrangement uses TRBV5-4 and TRBJ2-2; 7 bases align to TRBD1. The CDR3 is 16 residues long. Germline values: CDR1 SGHNT, CDR2 YYREEE (reference sequence). V shed 1 base and J 6 bases; nucleotides not matched to a gene: 9. CDR3: CASSLPPIQGPGELFF. The CDR3 coding sequence is TGTGCCAGCAGCTTGCCTCCCATACAGGGGCCCGGGGAGCTGTTTTTT.

V is TRBV5-1 and J is TRBJ1-5; TRBD1 is a possible D gene (6 bases). The V and J ends lost 1 base and 10 bases respectively, with 15 bases between them. Germline CDR1 is SGHRS and CDR2 is YFSETQ. There are 14 residues in the CDR3. The CDR3 DNA sequence: TGCGCCAGCAGCTTGAACGGTGGAGGGGGACCCCAGCATTTT. It codes for CASSLNGGGGPQHF. Full variable domain (remainder filled in from reference TRBV5-1 and TRBJ1-5): KAGVTQTPRYLIKTRGQQVTLSCSPISGHRSVSWYQQTPGQGLQFLFEYFSETQRNKGNFPGRFSGRQFSNSRSEMNVSTLELGDSALYLCASSLNGGGGPQHFGDGTRLSIL.

The CDR3 DNA follows: TGCGCCAGCAGCCCTAGCGGTGTCGATACGCAGTATTTT. Protein product: CASSPSGVDTQYF. This rearrangement joins TRBV10-1 to TRBJ2-3; TRBD2 matches 7 bases. Germline loops: CDR1 WNHNN, CDR2 SYGVQD (reference sequence). V was pared by 6 bases and J by 6 bases, with 6 bases of the junction left unmatched. This CDR3 has 13 residues.

The rearrangement links TRBV30 to TRBJ1-5; D not certain. The CDR3 contains 14 residues. The V end was cut by 1 base, the J end by 0 bases, with 7 bases between. Germline CDR1 is GTSNPN and CDR2 is SVGIG (reference sequence). The CDR3 region has the DNA TGTGCCTGGAGTGCGCTTGGTAGCAATCAGCCCCAGCATTTT. Translation: CAWSALGSNQPQHF.

V gene TRBV27 combines with J gene TRBJ2-5; no firm D call. V was clipped by 8 bases and J by 2 bases, with 21 bases between them. Per the germline V gene, CDR1 is MNHEY and CDR2 is SMNVEV (reference sequence). This CDR3 region has 16 residues. CDR3 in amino acids: CASRLSTSPFQETQYF. For the CDR3, the DNA is TGTGCCAGCCGATTAAGCACTTCCCCTTTTCAAGAGACCCAGTACTTC.

The chain employs TRBV9 and TRBJ1-1; D perhaps matches TRBD1 (5 bases). The CDR3 runs 15 residues. Germline V gene lookup returns CDR1 SGDLS and CDR2 YYNGEE. Trimming stripped 3 bases from V and 3 bases from J, with 15 bases between. The CDR3 DNA reads TGTGCCAGCAGCGCCGGGACTCTGGGGGACACTGAAGCTTTCTTT. It codes for CASSAGTLGDTEAFF.

The CDR3 coding sequence is TGTGCCAGCAGTTGGGGGGACCAGCCCCAGCATTTT. This encodes CASSWGDQPQHF. This sequence joins TRBV25-1 and TRBJ1-5, with a possible D match to TRBD1 (5 bases). Between the trimmed V and J ends, which lost 5 bases and 7 bases, there was a span of 9 bases. The CDR3 runs 12 residues. Per germline, CDR1 MGHDK and CDR2 SYGVNS.

The chain couples TRBV5-4 to TRBJ2-1, with 8 bases that match TRBD1. This CDR3 region has 17 residues. CDR1 is SGHNT and CDR2 is YYREEE in the germline V gene (reference sequence). J lost 0 bases, V lost 5 bases, and 10 bases had no gene match. CDR3: CASRPRQGNSSYNEQFF. The CDR3 region has the DNA TGTGCCAGCAGGCCGAGACAGGGGAATAGCTCCTACAATGAGCAGTTCTTC.

The genes are TRBV6-1 and TRBJ2-5; D is unclear. The CDR3 totals 12 residues. The V gene lost 2 bases and the J gene lost 6 bases, with 7 bases spanning the gap. In germline, CDR1 is MNHNS, CDR2 SASEGT. CDR3 residues: CASSEPSKTQYF. The CDR3, as DNA: TGTGCCAGCAGTGAACCCAGCAAGACCCAGTACTTC.

The chain couples TRBV10-3 to TRBJ2-5; D possibly corresponds to TRBD2 (6 bases). The CDR3 loop spans 14 amino acids. CDR1 is ENHRY, CDR2 SYGVKD, per germline. Between the trimmed V and J ends, which lost 3 bases and 2 bases, there was a span of 10 bases. The CDR3 region is CAISDGGGQETQYF. The CDR3 nucleotides are TGTGCCATCAGTGATGGAGGAGGGCAAGAGACCCAGTACTTC.

This rearrangement joins TRBV10-3 to TRBJ1-2, with D hard to call. CDR1 is ENHRY and CDR2 is SYGVKD in the germline V gene. The CDR3 has 13 amino acids. Trimming left V 3 bases short and J 2 bases short, with 7 bases between. CDR3 protein: CAISDLLNYGYTF. CDR3 bases: TGTGCCATCAGTGACCTTTTAAACTATGGCTACACCTTC.

DNA of the CDR3: TGTGCCAGCAGCCTGCCAAGGCTCGACACAGATACGCAGTATTTT. As protein: CASSLPRLDTDTQYF. The gene calls are TRBV5-4 and TRBJ2-3; D not certain. The CDR3 sequence is 15 residues long. Germline CDR1 is SGHNT and CDR2 is YYREEE (reference sequence). V lost 4 bases and J lost 2, with 14 bases in between.

The chain carries TRBV27 and TRBJ1-2; possibly TRBD1 for D (6 bases). There are 13 residues in the CDR3. Germline V gene lookup returns CDR1 MNHEY and CDR2 SMNVEV (reference sequence). The germline V and J ends were trimmed by 2 bases and 6 bases, with 10 bases remaining between them. The CDR3 here is CASSLQGYDGYTF. The CDR3 DNA follows: TGTGCCAGCAGTTTACAGGGGTATGATGGCTACACCTTC.

The chain is built from TRBV6-6 and TRBJ1-2, with D possibly matching TRBD1 (5 bases). The CDR3 is made up of 15 amino acids. Germline V gene data show CDR1 as MNHNY and CDR2 as SVGAGI (reference sequence). Trimming shortened V by 4 bases and J by 4 bases, and 16 bases separated the two germline ends. The CDR3, as DNA: TGTGCCAGCAGTTCTCACGAAACGGGGGGCTATGGCTACACCTTC. It yields the protein CASSSHETGGYGYTF.

This chain joins TRBV4-1 and TRBJ2-7, with 9 bases that match TRBD2. V gave up 4 bases and J gave up 7 bases; unmatched junction bases: 11. The germline V gene has CDR1 MGHRA and CDR2 YSYEKL. The CDR3 totals 15 residues. CDR3 sequence: CASSLGLAGMGEQYF. CDR3 nucleotides: TGCGCCAGCAGCCTAGGCCTAGCGGGGATGGGAGAGCAGTACTTC.

This clone has more than one count but fewer than ten. The chain has TRBV19 and TRBJ1-1, with D tentatively TRBD1 (5 bases). This CDR3 is built from 15 residues. The germline V gene has CDR1 LNHDA and CDR2 SQIVND (reference sequence). V was clipped by 5 bases and J by 1 base, with 14 bases between them. The DNA for the CDR3 is TGTGCCAGTAGTGTCCAGGGCATTCAGAACACTGAAGCTTTCTTT. Its protein product is CASSVQGIQNTEAFF.

J is TRBJ2-7 and V is TRBV6-6; D is perhaps TRBD1 (6 bases). Trimming pared 8 bases from V and 0 bases from J, leaving 8 bases between. This CDR3 comprises 12 residues. CDR1 is MNHNY, CDR2 SVGAGI, per germline (reference sequence). The CDR3 nucleotides read TGTGCCAGCCAGGACAGCTCCTACGAGCAGTACTTC. Residues: CASQDSSYEQYF.